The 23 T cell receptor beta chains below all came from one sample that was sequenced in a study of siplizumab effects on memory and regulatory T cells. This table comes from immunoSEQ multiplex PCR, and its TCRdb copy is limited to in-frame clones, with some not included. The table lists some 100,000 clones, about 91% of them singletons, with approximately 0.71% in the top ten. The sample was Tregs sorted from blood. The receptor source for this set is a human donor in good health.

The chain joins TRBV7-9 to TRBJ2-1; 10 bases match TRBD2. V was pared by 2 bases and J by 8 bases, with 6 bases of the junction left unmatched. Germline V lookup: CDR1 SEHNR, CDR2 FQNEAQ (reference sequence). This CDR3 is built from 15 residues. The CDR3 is CASSLLAGVSDEQFF. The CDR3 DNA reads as TGTGCCAGCAGCTTACTAGCGGGAGTGTCCGATGAGCAGTTCTTC.

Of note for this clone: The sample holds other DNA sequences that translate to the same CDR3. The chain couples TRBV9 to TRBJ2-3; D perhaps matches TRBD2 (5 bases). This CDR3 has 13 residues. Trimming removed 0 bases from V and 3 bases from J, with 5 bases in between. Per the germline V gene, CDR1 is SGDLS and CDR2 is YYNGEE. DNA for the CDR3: TGTGCCAGCAGCGTAGGCGGGACAGATACGCAGTATTTT. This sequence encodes CASSVGGTDTQYF.

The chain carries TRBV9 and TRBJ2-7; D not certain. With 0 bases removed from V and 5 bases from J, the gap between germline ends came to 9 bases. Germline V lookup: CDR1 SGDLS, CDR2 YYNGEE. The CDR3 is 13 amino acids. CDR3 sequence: CASSVGPRDEQYF. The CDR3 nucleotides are TGTGCCAGCAGCGTAGGACCCCGCGACGAGCAGTACTTC.

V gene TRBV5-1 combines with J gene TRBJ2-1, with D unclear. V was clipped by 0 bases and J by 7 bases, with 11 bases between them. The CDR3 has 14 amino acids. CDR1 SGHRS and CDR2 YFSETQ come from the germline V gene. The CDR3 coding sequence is TGCGCCAGCAGCTTGGGACCGAGTGTGAATGAGCAGTTCTTC. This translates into CASSLGPSVNEQFF.

The CDR3 reads CASSFGRAGTDTQYF. CDR3 nucleotide sequence: TGTGCCAGTAGTTTCGGGCGGGCCGGCACAGATACGCAGTATTTT. The rearrangement links TRBV19 to TRBJ2-3, with a tentative D call TRBD2 (5 bases). The CDR3 contains 15 residues. Germline-derived CDR1 and CDR2 are LNHDA and SQIVND (reference sequence). V lost 5 bases and J lost 1, with 13 bases in between.

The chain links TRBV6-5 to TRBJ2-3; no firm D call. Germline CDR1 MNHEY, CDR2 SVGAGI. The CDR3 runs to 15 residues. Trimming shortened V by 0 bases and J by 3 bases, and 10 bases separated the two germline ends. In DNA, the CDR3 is TGTGCCAGCAGTTACTCGATTCGGAGTACAGATACGCAGTATTTT. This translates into CASSYSIRSTDTQYF.

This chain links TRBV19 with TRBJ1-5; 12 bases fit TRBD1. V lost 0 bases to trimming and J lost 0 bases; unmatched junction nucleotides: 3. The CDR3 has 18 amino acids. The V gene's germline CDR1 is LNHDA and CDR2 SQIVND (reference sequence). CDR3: CASSIDGTGGYSNQPQHF. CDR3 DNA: TGTGCCAGTAGTATAGATGGGACAGGGGGCTATAGCAATCAGCCCCAGCATTTT.

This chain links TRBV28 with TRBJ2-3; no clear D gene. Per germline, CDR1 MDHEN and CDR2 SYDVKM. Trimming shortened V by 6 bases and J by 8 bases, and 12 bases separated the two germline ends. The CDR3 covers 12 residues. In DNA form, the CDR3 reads TGTGCCAGCAGAACCCGGCTCGGTACGCAGTATTTT. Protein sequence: CASRTRLGTQYF.

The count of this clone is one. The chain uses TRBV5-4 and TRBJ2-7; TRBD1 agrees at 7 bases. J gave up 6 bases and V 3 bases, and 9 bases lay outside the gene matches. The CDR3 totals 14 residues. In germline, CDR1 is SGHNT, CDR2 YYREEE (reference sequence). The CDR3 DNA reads TGTGCCAGCAGCTCAAGACAGGGCGGAAGCGAGCAGTACTTC. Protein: CASSSRQGGSEQYF.

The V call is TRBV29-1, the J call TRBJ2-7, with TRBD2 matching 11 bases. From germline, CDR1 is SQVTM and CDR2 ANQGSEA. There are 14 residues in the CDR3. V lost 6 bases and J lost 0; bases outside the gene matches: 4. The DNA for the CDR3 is TGCAGCGTGCATACTAGCGGGAGCTCCTACGAGCAGTACTTC. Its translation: CSVHTSGSSYEQYF.

The CDR3, as DNA: TGTGCCAGCAGCTTAGTAGGTCGGGGTTCATATGGCTACACCTTC. It yields the protein CASSLVGRGSYGYTF. V and J are TRBV7-8 and TRBJ1-2; D is unclear. The germline V and J ends were trimmed by 1 base and 5 bases, with 14 bases remaining between them. The CDR3 is 15 residues long. Germline loops: CDR1 SGHVS, CDR2 FQNEAQ. Complete variable domain (other parts from reference TRBV7-8 and TRBJ1-2): GAGVSQSPRYKVAKRGQDVALRCDPISGHVSLFWYQQALGQGPEFLTYFQNEAQLDKSGLPSDRFFAERPEGSVSTLKIQRTQQEDSAVYLCASSLVGRGSYGYTFGSGTRLTVV.

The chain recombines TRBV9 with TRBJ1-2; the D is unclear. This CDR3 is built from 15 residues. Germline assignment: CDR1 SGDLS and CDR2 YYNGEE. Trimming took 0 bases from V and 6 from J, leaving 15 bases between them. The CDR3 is CASSVGGGNQDGYTF. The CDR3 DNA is TGTGCCAGCAGCGTAGGTGGAGGGAATCAGGATGGCTACACCTTC.

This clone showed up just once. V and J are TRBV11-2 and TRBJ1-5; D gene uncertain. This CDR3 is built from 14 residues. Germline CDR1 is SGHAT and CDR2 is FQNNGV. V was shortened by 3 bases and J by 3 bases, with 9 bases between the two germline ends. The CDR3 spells CASSFGRDNQPQHF. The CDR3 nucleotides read TGTGCCAGCAGCTTCGGCCGAGACAATCAGCCCCAGCATTTT.

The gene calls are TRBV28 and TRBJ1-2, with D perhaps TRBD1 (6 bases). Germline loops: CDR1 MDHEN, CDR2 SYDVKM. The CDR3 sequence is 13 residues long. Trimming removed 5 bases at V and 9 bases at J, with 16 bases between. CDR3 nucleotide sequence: TGTGCCAGCAGTCCGACAGGACTTAACCGCTACACCTTC. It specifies CASSPTGLNRYTF.

The CDR3, as DNA: TGCGCCAGCAGCTTGCCAGCATACGAGCAGTACTTC. Translation: CASSLPAYEQYF. The chain couples TRBV5-1 to TRBJ2-7; D ambiguous. The CDR3 totals 12 residues. Trimming left V 1 base short and J 4 bases short, with 6 bases between. Germline lookup yields CDR1 SGHRS and CDR2 YFSETQ. Looking up the rest from reference TRBV5-1 and TRBJ2-7 gives the full variable domain: KAGVTQTPRYLIKTRGQQVTLSCSPISGHRSVSWYQQTPGQGLQFLFEYFSETQRNKGNFPGRFSGRQFSNSRSEMNVSTLELGDSALYLCASSLPAYEQYFGPGTRLTVT.

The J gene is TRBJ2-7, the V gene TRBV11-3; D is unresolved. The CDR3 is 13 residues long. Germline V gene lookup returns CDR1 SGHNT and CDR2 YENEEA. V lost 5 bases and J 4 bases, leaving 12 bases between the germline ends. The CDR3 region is CASSPSLRYEQYF. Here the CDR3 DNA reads TGTGCCAGCAGCCCCTCCCTGCGGTACGAGCAGTACTTC.

In DNA, the CDR3 is TGTGCCAGCAGTTTATCACAGGGGGCTTTGTACTTC. Amino acid sequence: CASSLSQGALYF. This rearrangement joins TRBV27 to TRBJ2-7, with 9 bases fitting TRBD1. Germline V CDR1 and CDR2: MNHEY, SMNVEV (reference sequence). Unmatched junction bases numbered 3, after V lost 0 bases and J lost 12 bases. The CDR3 sequence is 12 residues long.

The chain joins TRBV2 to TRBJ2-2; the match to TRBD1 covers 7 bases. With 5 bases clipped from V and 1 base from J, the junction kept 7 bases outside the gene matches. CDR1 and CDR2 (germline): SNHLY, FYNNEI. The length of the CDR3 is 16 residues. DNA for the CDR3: TGTGCCAGCAGTATAGACAGGGTTTTGAACACCGGGGAGCTGTTTTTT. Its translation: CASSIDRVLNTGELFF.

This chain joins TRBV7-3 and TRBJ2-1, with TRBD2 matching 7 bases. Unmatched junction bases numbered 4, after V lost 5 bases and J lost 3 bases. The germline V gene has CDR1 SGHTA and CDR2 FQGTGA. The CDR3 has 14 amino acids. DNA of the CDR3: TGTGCCAGCAGCGAGCGGGGTGACTACAATGAGCAGTTCTTC. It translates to CASSERGDYNEQFF.

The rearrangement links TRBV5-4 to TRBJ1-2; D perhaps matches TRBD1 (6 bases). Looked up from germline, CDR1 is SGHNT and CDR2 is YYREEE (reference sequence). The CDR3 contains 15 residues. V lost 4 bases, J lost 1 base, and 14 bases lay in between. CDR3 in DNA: TGTGCCAGCAGCCCCCGGGCAGGGGTTAACTATGGCTACACCTTC. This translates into CASSPRAGVNYGYTF.

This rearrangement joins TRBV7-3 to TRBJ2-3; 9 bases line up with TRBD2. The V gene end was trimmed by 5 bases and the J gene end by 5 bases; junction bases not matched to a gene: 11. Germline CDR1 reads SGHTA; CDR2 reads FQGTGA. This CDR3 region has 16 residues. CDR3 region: CASSAEAGGPGDTQYF. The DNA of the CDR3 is TGTGCCAGCAGCGCCGAGGCGGGAGGGCCTGGAGATACGCAGTATTTT.

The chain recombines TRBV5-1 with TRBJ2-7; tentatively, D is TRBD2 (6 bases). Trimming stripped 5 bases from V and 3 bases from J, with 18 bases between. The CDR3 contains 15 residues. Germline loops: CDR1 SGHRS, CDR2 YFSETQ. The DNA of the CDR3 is TGCGCCAGCAGGCTTGTCGGGGGAGGAAACTACGAGCAGTACTTC. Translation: CASRLVGGGNYEQYF.

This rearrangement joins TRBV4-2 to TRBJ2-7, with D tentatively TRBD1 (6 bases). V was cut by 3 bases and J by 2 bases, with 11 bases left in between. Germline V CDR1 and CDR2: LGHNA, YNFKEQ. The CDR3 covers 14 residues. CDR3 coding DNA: TGTGCCAGCAGCCAGTATGAGGGGGCCTACGAGCAGTACTTC. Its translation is CASSQYEGAYEQYF.